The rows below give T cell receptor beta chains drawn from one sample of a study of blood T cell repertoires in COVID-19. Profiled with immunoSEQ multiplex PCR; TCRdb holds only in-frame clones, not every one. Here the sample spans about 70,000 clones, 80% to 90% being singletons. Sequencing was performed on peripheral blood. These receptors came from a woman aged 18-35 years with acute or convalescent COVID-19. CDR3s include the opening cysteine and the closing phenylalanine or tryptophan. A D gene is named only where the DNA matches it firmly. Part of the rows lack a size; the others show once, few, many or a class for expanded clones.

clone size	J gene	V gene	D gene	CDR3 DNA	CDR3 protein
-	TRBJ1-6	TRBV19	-	TGTGCCAGTAGTATATGGGCCCAGGGTGGAAATTCACCCCTCCACTTT	CASSIWAQGGNSPLHF
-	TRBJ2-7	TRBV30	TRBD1	TGTGCCTGGAGCTTAGCAGACAGGGACACCTACGAGCAGTACTTC	CAWSLADRDTYEQYF
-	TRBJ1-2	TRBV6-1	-	TGTGCCAGCAGTGATCAGGTCATCTATGGCTACACCTTC	CASSDQVIYGYTF
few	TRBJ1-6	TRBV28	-	TGTGCCAGCAGCGCAGGATCTGACAATTCACCCCTCCACTTT	CASSAGSDNSPLHF
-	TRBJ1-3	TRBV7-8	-	TGTGCCAGCAGCTTATCCACAGGCCTCTCTGGAAACACCATATATTTT	CASSLSTGLSGNTIYF
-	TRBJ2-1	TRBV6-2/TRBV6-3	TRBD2	TGTGCCAGCAGCCGGGTTTTGAGCGGCGGGAGCGATGAGCAGTTCTTC	CASSRVLSGGSDEQFF
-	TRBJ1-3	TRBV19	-	TGTGCCAGTAGCGGCGGCAACACCATATATTTT	CASSGGNTIYF
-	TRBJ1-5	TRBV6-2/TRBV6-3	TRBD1	TGTGCCAGCAGTTACATGACAGGGGAAGGTAGTCAGCCCCAGCATTTT	CASSYMTGEGSQPQHF
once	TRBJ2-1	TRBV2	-	TGTGCCAGCAGTGAAATCCAGGGTAGACGTGGTGAGCAGTTCTTC	CASSEIQGRRGEQFF
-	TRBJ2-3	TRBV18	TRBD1	TGTGCCAGCTCACCATTTTCGGCACGGACAGGGAACACAGATACGCAGTATTTT	CASSPFSARTGNTDTQYF
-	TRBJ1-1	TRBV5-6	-	TGTGCCAGCAGCTGGGCGCCGAGAGGGGAAGCTTTCTTT	CASSWAPRGEAFF
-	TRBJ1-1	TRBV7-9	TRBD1	TGTGCCAGCAGACGGACAGGGAACACTGAAGCTTTCTTT	CASRRTGNTEAFF
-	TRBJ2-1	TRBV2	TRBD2	TGTGCCAGCAGTGCCCGGACTAGCGGGAGTTACAATGAGCAGTTCTTC	CASSARTSGSYNEQFF
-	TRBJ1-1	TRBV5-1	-	TGCGCCAGCAGCTTGGGGTGGGAGGTGATGAACACTGAAGCTTTCTTT	CASSLGWEVMNTEAFF
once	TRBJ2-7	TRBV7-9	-	TGTGCCAGCAGCCGCTGGGCCGAGCAGTACTTC	CASSRWAEQYF
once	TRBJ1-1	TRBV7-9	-	TGTGCCAGCAGCTTAGCGTTATTGAACACTGAAGCTTTCTTT	CASSLALLNTEAFF
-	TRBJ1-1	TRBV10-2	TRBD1	TGCGCCAGCATGGACAGGGGTAATGAAGCTTTCTTT	CASMDRGNEAFF
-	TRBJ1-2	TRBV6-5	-	TGTGCCAGCAGATCCAGGGATCCTAACTATGGCTACACCTTC	CASRSRDPNYGYTF
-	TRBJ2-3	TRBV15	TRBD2	TGTGCCACCAGCAGAGAGGCTAGCGGGGAGTACACAGATACGCAGTATTTT	CATSREASGEYTDTQYF
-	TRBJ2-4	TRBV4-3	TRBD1	TGCGCCAGCAGCCAAGAGGTTCGCAGGGGGAACATTCAGTACTTC	CASSQEVRRGNIQYF
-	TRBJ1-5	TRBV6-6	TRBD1	TGTGCCAGCACCCCGGGACAGCTAAATCAGCCCCAGCATTTT	CASTPGQLNQPQHF
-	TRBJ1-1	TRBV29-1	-	TGCAGCGTGGAGGAGCCAGGCACTGAAGCTTTCTTT	CSVEEPGTEAFF
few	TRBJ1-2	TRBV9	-	TGTGCCAGCAGCGGCCGACAGGCGTCTAGCTACACCTTC	CASSGRQASSYTF
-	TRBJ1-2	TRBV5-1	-	TGCGCCAGCAGCTTGTCATCAGGGGCTGGCTACACCTTC	CASSLSSGAGYTF
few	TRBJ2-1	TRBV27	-	TGTGCCAGCAGTTTTAGCGGATCCTACAATGAGCAGTTCTTC	CASSFSGSYNEQFF
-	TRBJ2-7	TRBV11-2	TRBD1	TGTGCCAGCAGCTCCGGGACAGGGACGCGCGAGCAGTACTTC	CASSSGTGTREQYF
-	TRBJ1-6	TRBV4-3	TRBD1	TGCGCCAGCAGCCAGACCGGGACAGGCAATTCACCCCTCCACTTT	CASSQTGTGNSPLHF
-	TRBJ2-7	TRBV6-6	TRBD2	TGTGCCAGCAGTTACACTAGCGGGGGGGCCTACGAGCAGTACTTC	CASSYTSGGAYEQYF
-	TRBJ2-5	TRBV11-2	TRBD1	TGTGCCAGCAGCTTAAGGTCTGACAGGGGGCTAGAGACCCAGTACTTC	CASSLRSDRGLETQYF
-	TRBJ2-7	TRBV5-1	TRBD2	TGCGCCAGCAGCTTCCTCGCGGGGGTTTCCTACGAGCAGTACTTC	CASSFLAGVSYEQYF
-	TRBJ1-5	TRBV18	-	TGTGCCAGCTCGGAGGGCAATCAGCCCCAGCATTTT	CASSEGNQPQHF
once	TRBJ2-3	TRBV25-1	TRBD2	TGTGCCAGCAGCGGCGGGGGAAGCACAGATACGCAGTATTTT	CASSGGGSTDTQYF
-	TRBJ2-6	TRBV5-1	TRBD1	TGCGCCAGCAGCTTCGAAAATCCGGGACAGGCGCCCTCTGGGGCCAACGTCCTGACTTTC	CASSFENPGQAPSGANVLTF
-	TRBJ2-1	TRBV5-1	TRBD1	TGCGCCAGCAGCCTAGGGACAGGGGGCAGTTTGGATGAGCAGTTCTTC	CASSLGTGGSLDEQFF
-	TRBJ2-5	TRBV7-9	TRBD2	TGTGCCAGCAGCTTAGTAACGGCTAGCGGGGGGTTCCAAGAGACCCAGTACTTC	CASSLVTASGGFQETQYF
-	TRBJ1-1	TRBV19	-	TGTGCCAGTAGTATGGGGACGCGGAGGGAGAACACTGAAGCTTTCTTT	CASSMGTRRENTEAFF
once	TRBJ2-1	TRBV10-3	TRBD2	TGTGCCATCAGTGAGGGACTAGCGGGTGGAGAGCAGTTCTTC	CAISEGLAGGEQFF
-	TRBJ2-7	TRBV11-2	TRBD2	TGTGCCAGCAGCTGGTCTAGCGGGAGCCGTTCCGAGCAGTACTTC	CASSWSSGSRSEQYF
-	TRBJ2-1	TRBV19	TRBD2	TGTGCCAGTACTCCGGGACTAGCGGGAGACCCTCCTTCGGATGAGCAGTTCTTC	CASTPGLAGDPPSDEQFF
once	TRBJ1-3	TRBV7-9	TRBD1	TGTGCCAGCAGCTCCAGGGGGGACAGGGGGAGCTCTGGAAACACCATATATTTT	CASSSRGDRGSSGNTIYF
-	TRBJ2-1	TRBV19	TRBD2	TGTGCCAGTAGGCCCCTAGCGGGAGTGGGCAATGAGCAGTTCTTC	CASRPLAGVGNEQFF
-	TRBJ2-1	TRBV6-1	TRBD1	TGTGCCAGCAGTGAAGCGGGACAGGGGGGGTGGAATGAGCAGTTCTTC	CASSEAGQGGWNEQFF
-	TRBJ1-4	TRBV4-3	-	TGCGCCAGCAGCCGAGTTGACAGTGTTAATGAAAAACTGTTTTTT	CASSRVDSVNEKLFF
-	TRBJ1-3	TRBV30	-	TGTGCCTGGAGTGTACCGTATCTCAGCTCTGGAAACACCATATATTTT	CAWSVPYLSSGNTIYF
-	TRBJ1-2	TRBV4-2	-	TGTGCCAGCAGCCAGGCGACAGGACAAAACTATGGCTACACCTTC	CASSQATGQNYGYTF
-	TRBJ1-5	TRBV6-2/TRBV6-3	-	TGTGCCAGCAGTTACTCGGGAGGAATCAATCAGCCCCAGCATTTT	CASSYSGGINQPQHF
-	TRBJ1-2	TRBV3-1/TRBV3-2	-	TGTGCCAGCAGCCGAAGAAATGGGCTGCCGGGGGATGGCTACACCTTC	CASSRRNGLPGDGYTF
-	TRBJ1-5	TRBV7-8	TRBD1	TGTGCCAGCAGCTCAGGGACAGGGGGTTGGAGCAATCAGCCCCAGCATTTT	CASSSGTGGWSNQPQHF
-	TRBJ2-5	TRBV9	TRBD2	TGTGCCAGCAGCGTAGTCGGCGGGGGGCCTCAAGAGACCCAGTACTTC	CASSVVGGGPQETQYF
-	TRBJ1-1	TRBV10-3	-	TGTGCCATCAGTGACCGGGGGATGAACACTGAAGCTTTCTTT	CAISDRGMNTEAFF
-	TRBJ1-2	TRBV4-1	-	TGCGCCAGCAGCCAGGGGCAGAACTATGGCTACACCTTC	CASSQGQNYGYTF
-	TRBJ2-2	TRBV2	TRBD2	TGTGCCAGCAGTAGCGGGAGCATCCGCGGGGAGCTGTTTTTT	CASSSGSIRGELFF
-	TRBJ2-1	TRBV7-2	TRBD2	TGTGCCAGCAGCTTAGTGGTGTGGGGGGGTGACAATGAGCAGTTCTTC	CASSLVVWGGDNEQFF
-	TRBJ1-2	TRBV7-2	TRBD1	TGTGCCAGCACCCGACAGGGGGTCTATGGCTACACCTTC	CASTRQGVYGYTF